Below, 9 T cell receptor beta chains from the same sample are listed, as sequenced in a study of cytomegalovirus exposure and HLA in healthy donors. PCR amplification relied on 60 Vbeta primers (plus 13 Jbeta primers). Assay: immunoSEQ multiplex PCR; the TCRdb copy retains only in-frame clones and omits some. The sample has more than 85,000 clones, 65% to 90% seen once; the top ten hold 1.2%. Sequences were obtained from PBMCs. The receptors here all came from a woman younger than 35 in good health and CMV-seronegative.

In this sample, this clone turned up once. The chain is built from TRBV5-6 and TRBJ2-5; tentatively, D is TRBD2 (6 bases). The CDR3 loop spans 15 amino acids. Between the trimmed V and J ends, which lost 4 bases and 5 bases, there was a span of 18 bases. The germline gives CDR1 SGHDT, CDR2 YYEEEE. CDR3: CASSGAGIGGETQYF. CDR3 bases: TGTGCCAGCAGCGGGGCCGGGATCGGAGGGGAGACCCAGTACTTC.

The V call is TRBV4-2, the J call TRBJ2-5; tentatively, D is TRBD2 (6 bases). This CDR3 spans 13 amino acids. CDR1 is LGHNA and CDR2 is YNFKEQ in the germline V gene. V dropped 4 bases and J dropped 0 bases, with 6 bases sitting between them. This CDR3 is CASSRRDQETQYF. The CDR3 DNA sequence: TGTGCCAGCAGCCGGAGGGACCAAGAGACCCAGTACTTC.

The chain is built from TRBV2 and TRBJ1-2; 8 nucleotides align to TRBD1. CDR3 size: 15 residues. Trimming at V came to 5 bases and at J to 0 bases, leaving 5 bases not matched to a gene. The V gene's germline CDR1 is SNHLY and CDR2 FYNNEI. CDR3 region: CASSSDRGTNYGYTF. The CDR3 DNA reads TGTGCCAGCAGTTCAGACAGGGGAACTAACTATGGCTACACCTTC.

This clone was observed once. V gene TRBV13 combines with J gene TRBJ1-1; D unresolved. Germline V lookup: CDR1 PRHDT, CDR2 FYEKMQ (reference sequence). This CDR3 has 17 amino acids. Trimming removed 0 bases at V and 0 bases at J, with 14 bases between. The CDR3 sequence is CASSLGLWETMNTEAFF. DNA of the CDR3: TGTGCCAGCAGCTTAGGCCTCTGGGAGACGATGAACACTGAAGCTTTCTTT.

The gene calls are TRBV12-5 and TRBJ2-1, with 7 bases that match TRBD1. This CDR3 is 15 amino acids long. After removal of 2 bases from V and 5 bases from J, the junction contained 6 bases not matched to a gene. Germline CDR1 and CDR2: LGHNT and FRNRAP. The CDR3 loop reads CASGLWGTEHNEQFF. CDR3 nucleotides: TGTGCTAGTGGTTTGTGGGGGACAGAACACAATGAGCAGTTCTTC.

J is TRBJ2-7 and V is TRBV7-2; 9 nucleotides align to TRBD2. In germline, CDR1 is SGHTA, CDR2 FQGNSA. CDR3 size: 16 residues. V shed 1 base and J 4 bases; nucleotides not matched to a gene: 8. The CDR3 coding sequence is TGTGCCAGCAGCTTAGACGGCGGGAGGGCCGTTTACGAGCAGTACTTC. Translating gives CASSLDGGRAVYEQYF.

The chain joins TRBV27 to TRBJ1-6; D not certain. CDR1 and CDR2 (germline): MNHEY, SMNVEV (reference sequence). This CDR3 region has 14 residues. V was cut by 10 bases and J by 10 bases, with 20 bases left in between. The CDR3 loop is CATRSGVEGSPLHF. The CDR3 DNA reads TGTGCCACCCGTTCCGGGGTAGAGGGATCACCCCTCCACTTT.

The rearrangement joins TRBV9 to TRBJ2-1; TRBD2 agrees at 10 bases. CDR1 SGDLS and CDR2 YYNGEE come from the germline V gene. J gave up 0 bases and V 0 bases, and 6 bases lay outside the gene matches. The CDR3 runs 18 residues. DNA of the CDR3: TGTGCCAGCAGCGTAGATCCTAGCGGGGGCGACTCCTACAATGAGCAGTTCTTC. This codes for CASSVDPSGGDSYNEQFF.

V and J are TRBV6-4 and TRBJ1-2, with TRBD1 identical over 8 bases. The CDR3 spans 14 residues. In germline, CDR1 is MRHNA, CDR2 SNTAGT. The junction had 8 bases not matched to a gene; V was cut back by 3 bases and J by 8 bases. The CDR3, as DNA: TGTGCCAGCAGTGAGGGGCAGGGGGCGGAAGGCTACACCTTC. It specifies CASSEGQGAEGYTF.